Below, 20 T cell receptor beta chains from the same sample are listed, as sequenced in a study of blood T cell repertoires in COVID-19. The data were produced by immunoSEQ multiplex PCR, yet TCRdb's version contains in-frame clones alone and is incomplete. The table has more than 150,000 clones, 90% seen once. The specimen was peripheral blood. These receptors came from a man aged 45-65 years with acute or convalescent COVID-19.

The chain carries TRBV6-2 or TRBV6-3 and TRBJ1-5; no clear D gene. V was cut by 2 bases and J by 0 bases, with 5 bases left in between. This CDR3 region has 14 residues. The germline gives CDR1 MNHEY, CDR2 SVGEGT. CDR3 nucleotides: TGTGCCAGCAGTTACCAGCGTAGCAATCAGCCCCAGCATTTT. This gives the protein CASSYQRSNQPQHF.

The sample holds one count of this clone. The CDR3 coding sequence is TGTGCCAGCAGCCTCTATTCAAGGAGTTCGGACACTGAAGCTTTCTTT. Its protein is CASSLYSRSSDTEAFF. This rearrangement joins TRBV7-9 to TRBJ1-1; D remains ambiguous. Germline V gene sequence: CDR1 SEHNR, CDR2 FQNEAQ (reference sequence). V was shortened by 5 bases and J by 3 bases, with 19 bases between the two germline ends. The CDR3 runs to 16 residues.

The rearrangement uses TRBV4-3 and TRBJ2-2, with a tentative D call TRBD1 (5 bases). CDR1 and CDR2 (germline): LGHNA, YSLEER. Trimming stripped 0 bases from V and 7 bases from J, with 12 bases between. The CDR3 length is 15 residues. CDR3 coding DNA: TGCGCCAGCAGCCAAGAAAATAGGGGAATCGGGGAGCTGTTTTTT. This encodes CASSQENRGIGELFF.

V usage is TRBV29-1 and J usage is TRBJ2-1; possibly TRBD1 for D (5 bases). Trimming stripped 4 bases from V and 1 base from J, with 14 bases between. CDR3 size: 15 residues. Germline V CDR1 and CDR2: SQVTM, ANQGSEA. CDR3 amino acids: CSVVYLTASYNEQFF. CDR3 sequence (DNA): TGCAGCGTTGTCTATTTGACAGCATCCTACAATGAGCAGTTCTTC.

The chain carries TRBV27 and TRBJ1-5; D remains unclear. Deletions cut 0 bases from V and 7 bases from J, with 10 bases between. Germline-derived CDR1 and CDR2 are MNHEY and SMNVEV (reference sequence). The CDR3 runs to 14 residues. The CDR3 loop is CASSLSGGSQPQHF. CDR3 nucleotides: TGTGCCAGCAGTTTATCGGGAGGGAGCCAGCCCCAGCATTTT.

This rearrangement joins TRBV3-1 (or the pseudogene TRBV3-2) to TRBJ1-6; D is uncertain. V was cut by 7 bases and J by 6 bases, with 13 bases left in between. Germline values: CDR1 LGHDT, CDR2 YNNKEL (reference sequence). This CDR3 has 14 amino acids. The CDR3 is CASTHRGGNSPLHF. DNA for the CDR3: TGTGCCAGCACCCACAGAGGTGGTAATTCACCCCTCCACTTT.

On this clone itself: At the DNA level, this CDR3 is encoded by other sequences in the same sample as well. The chain couples TRBV28 to TRBJ2-1; D gene unclear. This CDR3 is built from 12 residues. Germline V gene lookup returns CDR1 MDHEN and CDR2 SYDVKM. The ends were cut back, 1 base at V and 4 bases at J, with 2 bases in the middle. The CDR3 reads CASSLLYNEQFF. As DNA, the CDR3 is TGTGCCAGCAGTTTATTATACAATGAGCAGTTCTTC.

The chain employs TRBV27 and TRBJ2-2; D perhaps matches TRBD2 (5 bases). This CDR3 has 17 amino acids. CDR1 and CDR2 (germline): MNHEY, SMNVEV (reference sequence). The V and J ends lost 5 bases and 6 bases respectively, with 22 bases between them. CDR3 in amino acids: CASSPYIGVMVAGELFF. The CDR3 coding sequence is TGTGCCAGCAGTCCCTATATCGGGGTCATGGTTGCCGGGGAGCTGTTTTTT.

This sequence joins TRBV29-1 and TRBJ1-1; 7 bases line up with TRBD1. J gave up 1 base and V 6 bases, and 26 bases lay outside the gene matches. Germline lookup yields CDR1 SQVTM and CDR2 ANQGSEA. The CDR3 has 20 amino acids. CDR3 DNA sequence: TGCAGCGTCTCTACCTTGTTGATAGACAGGGTCCCCCAACGGAACACTGAAGCTTTCTTT. Translating it yields CSVSTLLIDRVPQRNTEAFF.

The chain recombines TRBV30 with TRBJ2-3; maybe TRBD1 (6 bases). Trimming cost V 4 bases and J 1 base, with 12 bases left between them. From germline, CDR1 is GTSNPN and CDR2 SVGIG (reference sequence). The CDR3 has 14 amino acids. CDR3 in amino acids: CAWTRQAGTDTQYF. CDR3 nucleotides: TGTGCCTGGACCCGACAGGCTGGCACAGATACGCAGTATTTT.

This clone was observed once. This chain joins TRBV10-3 and TRBJ1-1; 8 nucleotides match TRBD1. With 8 bases clipped from V and 4 bases from J, the junction kept 6 bases outside the gene matches. The CDR3 sequence is 13 residues long. Germline CDR1 and CDR2: ENHRY and SYGVKD. The CDR3 bases are TGTGCCATCGGGCAAACAGGGGGCACTGAAGCTTTCTTT. As protein: CAIGQTGGTEAFF.

The CDR3 DNA sequence: TGTGCCAGCAGCCAAGAAGGCGGGGTGGTAGGAAACACCATATATTTT. Translation gives CASSQEGGVVGNTIYF. V usage is TRBV4-2 and J usage is TRBJ1-3; unclear D gene. The CDR3 is 16 residues long. Trimming left V 0 bases short and J 4 bases short, with 13 bases between. The germline V gene encodes CDR1 LGHNA and CDR2 YNFKEQ.

The J gene is TRBJ2-3, the V gene TRBV12-2; the table calls TRBD1, which could not be checked here. TRBV12-2 is a pseudogene segment. The CDR3 consists of 17 residues. In DNA form, the CDR3 reads TGTGCAAGTCGCTTGTGGCAAGGTGGGCCACCCACAGATACGCAGTATTTT. It encodes CASRLWQGGPPTDTQYF.

This chain connects TRBV4-1 to TRBJ2-1; tentatively, D is TRBD2 (5 bases). The germline CDR1 and CDR2 sequences are MGHRA and YSYEKL. Trimming cost V 0 bases and J 0 bases, with 21 bases left between them. The CDR3 extends over 20 amino acids. The CDR3 nucleotides read TGCGCCAGCAGCCAAGACCTCATAACTAAACTAGTAATCTCCTACAATGAGCAGTTCTTC. It yields the protein CASSQDLITKLVISYNEQFF.

This rearrangement joins TRBV6-5 to TRBJ1-1; tentative D call: TRBD1 (5 bases). Trimming removed 6 bases from V and 1 base from J, with 12 bases in between. Germline CDR1 MNHEY, CDR2 SVGAGI. The CDR3 runs 14 residues. The CDR3 sequence is CASSLDTWNTEAFF. The CDR3 DNA sequence: TGTGCCAGCAGCTTGGACACATGGAACACTGAAGCTTTCTTT.

The CDR3 loop reads CASSYLTGIGELFF. In DNA form, the CDR3 reads TGTGCCAGCAGTTACTTGACAGGGATCGGGGAGCTGTTTTTT. This sequence joins TRBV6-5 and TRBJ2-2, with 7 bases lining up with TRBD1. The CDR3 runs to 14 residues. J was trimmed by 7 bases and V by 1 base; bases with no gene match: 3. Germline assignment: CDR1 MNHEY and CDR2 SVGAGI.

This clone was observed once. V is TRBV11-3 and J is TRBJ1-1; D uncertain. The length of the CDR3 is 13 residues. Looked up from germline, CDR1 is SGHNT and CDR2 is YENEEA. The V gene lost 2 bases and the J gene lost 3 bases, with 7 bases spanning the gap. As DNA, the CDR3 is TGTGCCAGCAGCTTACTTCAGGACACTGAAGCTTTCTTT. This translates into CASSLLQDTEAFF.

V gene TRBV28 combines with J gene TRBJ1-4, with 9 nucleotides matching TRBD1. In germline, CDR1 is MDHEN, CDR2 SYDVKM. This CDR3 is 17 amino acids long. The V segment lost 3 bases and the J segment 5 bases; nucleotides outside the gene matches: 10. The CDR3 nucleotides are TGTGCCAGCAGTTTGGGGCTCCCCGGGACAGGGAATGAAAAACTGTTTTTT. This encodes CASSLGLPGTGNEKLFF.

This clone has just a few counts. The chain uses TRBV28 and TRBJ1-2, with no clear D. The germline CDR1 and CDR2 sequences are MDHEN and SYDVKM. V lost 10 bases and J 9 bases, leaving 21 bases between the germline ends. The CDR3 extends over 13 amino acids. CDR3 nucleotides: TGTGCCACCCTCACCGGACTTACCACCCGCTACACCTTC. Amino acid sequence: CATLTGLTTRYTF.

The gene calls are TRBV18 and TRBJ2-7; maybe TRBD1 (5 bases). Looked up from germline, CDR1 is KGHSH and CDR2 is LQKENI. V lost 6 bases and J lost 7, with 19 bases in between. The CDR3 spans 14 residues. Here the CDR3 DNA reads TGTGCCAGCTCGCCCGACAGTATCACCAGGGAGCAGTACTTC. Its protein product is CASSPDSITREQYF.